The 16 T cell receptor beta chains listed next were all sequenced from one sample in a study of vaccination effects on CD4 cells after COVID-19. Peptide-pool stimulation followed by sequencing identified expanded antigen-specific CD4+ clonotypes in the ViraFEST assay. Investigators separated out CD4+ T cells once more than nine days of culture had passed. These TCRs are of unknown antigen specificity. Sequencing used immunoSEQ multiplex PCR; TCRdb keeps in-frame clones, though not all of them. This repertoire shows approximately 54,000 clones, 75% to 90% found once; its top ten account for about 2.4%. Sequenced here: CD4+ T cells from PBMCs cultured with HCoV-229E spike peptides, sampled before COVID-19 vaccination. These receptors were taken from a human donor who received a COVID-19 vaccine.

The V and J genes are TRBV11-1 and TRBJ2-4; D perhaps matches TRBD1 (6 bases). Germline V lookup: CDR1 SGHAT, CDR2 FQDESV (reference sequence). Trimming left V 1 base short and J 9 bases short, with 16 bases between. The length of the CDR3 is 15 residues. The CDR3 reads CASSLEGTGKRIQYF. As DNA, the CDR3 is TGTGCCAGCAGCTTAGAAGGAACAGGGAAACGCATTCAGTACTTC.

The chain links TRBV29-1 to TRBJ2-4; 9 bases line up with TRBD1. Germline V gives CDR1 SQVTM, CDR2 ANQGSEA. Unmatched junction bases numbered 6, after V lost 5 bases and J lost 7 bases. This CDR3 has 13 residues. The CDR3 DNA follows: TGCAGCGTTTCCAGGGGGACAGGGAACATTCAGTACTTC. Amino acids: CSVSRGTGNIQYF.

The genes are TRBV3-1 (or the pseudogene TRBV3-2) and TRBJ2-3; TRBD2 agrees at 7 bases. The CDR3 has 14 amino acids. Trimming cost V 4 bases and J 0 bases; bases outside gene matches: 1. Germline V CDR1 and CDR2: LGHDT, YNNKEL (reference sequence). The CDR3 coding sequence is TGTGCCAGCAGCCGCGGGGGAAGCACAGATACGCAGTATTTT. It encodes CASSRGGSTDTQYF.

V and J are TRBV9 and TRBJ2-1, with D possibly being TRBD1 or TRBD2 (5 bases each). Per the germline V gene, CDR1 is SGDLS and CDR2 is YYNGEE. Trimming left V 4 bases short and J 4 bases short, with 15 bases between. This CDR3 is 15 amino acids long. The CDR3 spells CASSPLGPDYNEQFF. Here the CDR3 DNA reads TGTGCCAGCAGCCCACTGGGACCAGATTACAATGAGCAGTTCTTC. The entire variable domain, with the rest obtained from reference TRBV9 and TRBJ2-1, is as follows: DSGVTQTPKHLITATGQRVTLRCSPRSGDLSVYWYQQSLDQGLQFLIQYYNGEERAKGNILERFSAQQFPDLHSELNLSSLELGDSALYFCASSPLGPDYNEQFFGPGTRLTVL.

The rearrangement links TRBV6-5 to TRBJ2-5; possible D gene TRBD2, 6 bases. This CDR3 region has 16 residues. CDR1 and CDR2 from the germline V gene are MNHEY and SVGAGI. V lost 0 bases to trimming and J lost 5 bases, with 16 bases between them. CDR3 bases: TGTGCCAGCAGTTACTCATGGGCAGTTGGAGGGGAGACCCAGTACTTC. Translated, it gives CASSYSWAVGGETQYF.

This clone was counted once. The chain carries TRBV19 and TRBJ1-2, with TRBD1 as a possible D gene (6 bases). The V and J ends lost 3 bases and 3 bases respectively, with 17 bases between them. The CDR3 length is 16 residues. CDR1 is LNHDA, CDR2 SQIVND, per germline (reference sequence). Written as DNA, the CDR3 is TGTGCCAGTAGTATTTTGGGGGGCGCTGAATACTATGGCTACACCTTC. This sequence encodes CASSILGGAEYYGYTF.

This rearrangement joins TRBV6-1 to TRBJ1-1, with D perhaps matching TRBD1 (6 bases). CDR3 size: 16 residues. With 0 bases removed from V and 5 bases from J, the gap between germline ends came to 16 bases. Looked up from germline, CDR1 is MNHNS and CDR2 is SASEGT. CDR3 loop: CASSEADTGWGTEAFF. For the CDR3, the DNA is TGTGCCAGCAGTGAAGCGGACACAGGGTGGGGGACTGAAGCTTTCTTT.

The genes are TRBV5-1 and TRBJ2-2; D is unresolved. The CDR3 covers 16 residues. The V gene lost 8 bases and the J gene lost 2 bases, with 19 bases spanning the gap. The V gene's germline CDR1 is SGHRS and CDR2 YFSETQ. As DNA, the CDR3 is TGCGCCAGTAACCGGGCCCAAGGAAGTAACACCGGGGAGCTGTTTTTT. Translation gives CASNRAQGSNTGELFF.

This chain links TRBV7-2 with TRBJ1-1; 9 bases agree with TRBD1. The CDR3 has 14 amino acids. With 5 bases clipped from V and 5 bases from J, the junction kept 6 bases outside the gene matches. CDR1 is SGHTA, CDR2 FQGNSA, per germline. For the CDR3, the DNA is TGTGCCAGCAGCAATACAGGGGGCGAAACTGAAGCTTTCTTT. Its protein is CASSNTGGETEAFF.

This clone is a singleton in its sample. V gene TRBV7-3 combines with J gene TRBJ2-1, with D perhaps TRBD2 (6 bases). V gave up 2 bases and J gave up 4 bases, with 12 bases separating them. The CDR3 contains 15 residues. Germline V gene data show CDR1 as SGHTA and CDR2 as FQGTGA. The CDR3 here is CASSLLPGEYNEQFF. CDR3 coding DNA: TGTGCCAGCAGCTTACTCCCGGGGGAGTACAATGAGCAGTTCTTC.

The chain uses TRBV6-2 or TRBV6-3 and TRBJ1-1, with D unresolved. The CDR3 contains 13 residues. Per the germline V gene, CDR1 is MNHEY and CDR2 is SVGEGT. The V and J ends lost 2 bases and 5 bases respectively, with 9 bases between them. CDR3 sequence: CASSYGVRTEAFF. CDR3 nucleotides: TGTGCCAGCAGTTACGGGGTTCGAACTGAAGCTTTCTTT.

J is TRBJ2-5 and V is TRBV27; the match to TRBD1 covers 9 bases. Germline lookup yields CDR1 MNHEY and CDR2 SMNVEV (reference sequence). The CDR3 has 15 residues. V gave up 7 bases and J gave up 6 bases; unmatched junction bases: 12. This chain's CDR3 is CASNIIRDRDQTQYF. DNA of the CDR3: TGTGCCAGCAACATAATCCGGGACAGGGATCAGACCCAGTACTTC.

The rearrangement uses TRBV29-1 and TRBJ2-5; D unclear. V shed 5 bases and J shed 3 bases, with 10 bases lying between them. In germline, CDR1 is SQVTM, CDR2 ANQGSEA. The CDR3 extends over 12 amino acids. The CDR3 DNA reads TGCAGCGTTCTACACGTAAAAGAGACCCAGTACTTC. Translation gives CSVLHVKETQYF. Looking up the rest from reference TRBV29-1 and TRBJ2-5 gives the full variable domain: SAVISQKPSRDICQRGTSLTIQCQVDSQVTMMFWYRQQPGQSLTLIATANQGSEATYESGFVIDKFPISRPNLTFSTLTVSNMSPEDSSIYLCSVLHVKETQYFGPGTRLLVL.

The CDR3 is CASNRGQGTGELFF. CDR3 sequence (DNA): TGTGCCAGCAACAGGGGGCAGGGCACCGGGGAGCTGTTTTTT. The rearrangement uses TRBV6-5 and TRBJ2-2; 9 bases are shared with TRBD1. Germline CDR1 and CDR2: MNHEY and SVGAGI. The CDR3 length is 14 residues. With 7 bases clipped from V and 4 bases from J, the junction kept 4 bases outside the gene matches.

CDR3 loop: CASRTPDDRDHYGYTF. The DNA for the CDR3 is TGTGCCAGCAGAACTCCGGACGATAGAGACCACTATGGCTACACCTTC. This rearrangement joins TRBV6-4 to TRBJ1-2; D not resolved. The CDR3 runs 16 residues. CDR1 and CDR2 (germline): MRHNA, SNTAGT. Trimming shortened V by 6 bases and J by 3 bases, and 20 bases separated the two germline ends.

This clone was observed a few times. V is TRBV13 and J is TRBJ1-6; D is unresolved. Germline assignment: CDR1 PRHDT and CDR2 FYEKMQ (reference sequence). CDR3 length: 12 amino acids. The V gene lost 4 bases and the J gene lost 14 bases, with 12 bases spanning the gap. The CDR3 loop is CASSYKGRALHF. CDR3 nucleotide sequence: TGTGCCAGCAGCTATAAAGGGAGAGCCCTCCACTTT.